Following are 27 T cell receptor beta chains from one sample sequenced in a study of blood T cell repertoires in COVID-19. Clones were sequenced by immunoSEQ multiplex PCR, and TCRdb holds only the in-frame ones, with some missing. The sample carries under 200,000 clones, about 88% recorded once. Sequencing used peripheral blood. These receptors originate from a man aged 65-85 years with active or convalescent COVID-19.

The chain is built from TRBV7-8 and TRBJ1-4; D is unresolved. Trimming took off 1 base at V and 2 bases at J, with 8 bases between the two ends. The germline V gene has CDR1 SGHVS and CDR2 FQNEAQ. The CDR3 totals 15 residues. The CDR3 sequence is CASSLVGGTNEKLFF. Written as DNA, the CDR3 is TGTGCCAGCAGCTTAGTTGGAGGGACTAATGAAAAACTGTTTTTT.

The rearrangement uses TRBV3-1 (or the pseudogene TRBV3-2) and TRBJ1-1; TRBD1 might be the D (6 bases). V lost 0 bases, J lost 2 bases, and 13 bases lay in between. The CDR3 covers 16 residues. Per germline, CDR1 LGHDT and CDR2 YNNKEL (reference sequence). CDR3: CASSQDQGNSNTEAFF. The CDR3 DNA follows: TGTGCCAGCAGCCAAGATCAGGGGAACTCAAACACTGAAGCTTTCTTT.

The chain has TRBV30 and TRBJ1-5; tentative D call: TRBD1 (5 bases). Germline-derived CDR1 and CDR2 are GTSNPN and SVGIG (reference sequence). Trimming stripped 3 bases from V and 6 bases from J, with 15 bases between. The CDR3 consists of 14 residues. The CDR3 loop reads CAWSSGGMGQPQHF. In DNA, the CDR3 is TGTGCCTGGAGCTCTGGGGGGATGGGTCAGCCCCAGCATTTT.

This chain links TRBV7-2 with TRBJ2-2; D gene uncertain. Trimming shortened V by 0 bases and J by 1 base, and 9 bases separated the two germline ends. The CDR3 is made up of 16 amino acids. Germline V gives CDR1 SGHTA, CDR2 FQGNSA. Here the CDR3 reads CASSLAASKNTGELFF. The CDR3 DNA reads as TGTGCCAGCAGCTTAGCGGCATCCAAGAACACCGGGGAGCTGTTTTTT.

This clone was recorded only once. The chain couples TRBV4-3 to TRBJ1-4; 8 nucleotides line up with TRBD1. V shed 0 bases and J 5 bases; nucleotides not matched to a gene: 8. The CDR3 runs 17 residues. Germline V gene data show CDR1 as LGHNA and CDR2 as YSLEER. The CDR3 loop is CASSQEYTGGQNEKLFF. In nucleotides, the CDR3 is TGCGCCAGCAGCCAAGAGTATACAGGGGGTCAAAATGAAAAACTGTTTTTT.

The CDR3 protein is CASSATRTGIIFF. The CDR3 DNA sequence: TGTGCCAGCAGCGCCACTCGGACAGGAATTATCTTCTTC. The chain joins TRBV9 to TRBJ2-1, with 7 bases aligning to TRBD1. This CDR3 is built from 13 residues. Germline assignment: CDR1 SGDLS and CDR2 YYNGEE. V was pared by 3 bases and J by 16 bases, with 13 bases of the junction left unmatched.

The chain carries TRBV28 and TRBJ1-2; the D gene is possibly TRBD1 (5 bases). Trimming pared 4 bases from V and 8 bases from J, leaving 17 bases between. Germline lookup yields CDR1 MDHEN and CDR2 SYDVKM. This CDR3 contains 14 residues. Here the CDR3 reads CASSWEQAVAGYTF. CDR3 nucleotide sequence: TGTGCCAGCAGTTGGGAACAGGCGGTTGCAGGCTACACCTTC.

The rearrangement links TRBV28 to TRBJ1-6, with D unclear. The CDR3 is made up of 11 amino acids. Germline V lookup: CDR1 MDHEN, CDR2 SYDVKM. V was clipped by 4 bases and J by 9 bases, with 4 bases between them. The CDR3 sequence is CASSSISPLHF. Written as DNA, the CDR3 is TGTGCCAGCAGTTCCATTTCACCCCTCCACTTT.

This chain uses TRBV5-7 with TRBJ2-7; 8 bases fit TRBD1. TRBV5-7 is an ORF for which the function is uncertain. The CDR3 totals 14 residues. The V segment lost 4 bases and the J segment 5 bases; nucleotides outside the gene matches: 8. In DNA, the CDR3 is TGTGCCAGCAGCCATCAGGACAGGGCCCACGAGCAGTACTTC. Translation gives CASSHQDRAHEQYF.

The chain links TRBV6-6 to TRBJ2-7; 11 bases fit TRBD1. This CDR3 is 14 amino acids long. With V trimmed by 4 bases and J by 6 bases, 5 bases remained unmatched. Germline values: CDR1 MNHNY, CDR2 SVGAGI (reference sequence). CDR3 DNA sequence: TGTGCCAGCAGTTCCGCCGGGACAGGGGGCGAGCAGTACTTC. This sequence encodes CASSSAGTGGEQYF.

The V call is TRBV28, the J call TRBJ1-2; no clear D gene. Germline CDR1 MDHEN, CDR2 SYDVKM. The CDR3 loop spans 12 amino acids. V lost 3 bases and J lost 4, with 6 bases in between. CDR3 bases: TGTGCCAGCAGTTTGCCGGGCTATGGCTACACCTTC. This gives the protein CASSLPGYGYTF.

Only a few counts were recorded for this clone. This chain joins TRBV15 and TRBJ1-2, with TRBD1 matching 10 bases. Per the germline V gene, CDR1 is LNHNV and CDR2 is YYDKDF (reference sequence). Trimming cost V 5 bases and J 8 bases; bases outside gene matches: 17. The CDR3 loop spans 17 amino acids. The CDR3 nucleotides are TGTGCCACCAGCGAACCGGGACAGGGGATTCGTGCTTGGGGCTACACCTTC. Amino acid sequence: CATSEPGQGIRAWGYTF.

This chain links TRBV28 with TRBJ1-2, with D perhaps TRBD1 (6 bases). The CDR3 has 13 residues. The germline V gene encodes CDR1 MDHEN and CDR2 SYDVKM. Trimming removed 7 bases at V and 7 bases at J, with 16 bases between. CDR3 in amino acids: CASKVRGAFGYTF. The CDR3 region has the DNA TGTGCCAGCAAGGTCCGGGGGGCGTTTGGCTACACCTTC.

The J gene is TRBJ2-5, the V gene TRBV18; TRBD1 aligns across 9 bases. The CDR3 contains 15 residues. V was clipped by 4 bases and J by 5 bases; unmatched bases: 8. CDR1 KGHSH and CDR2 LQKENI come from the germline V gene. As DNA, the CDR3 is TGTGCCAGCTCACTGGACAGGGGAGGGTTCGAGACCCAGTACTTC. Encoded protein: CASSLDRGGFETQYF. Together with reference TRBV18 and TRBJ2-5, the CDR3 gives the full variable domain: NAGVMQNPRHLVRRRGQEARLRCSPMKGHSHVYWYRQLPEEGLKFMVYLQKENIIDESGMPKERFSAEFPKEGPSILRIQQVVRGDSAAYFCASSLDRGGFETQYFGPGTRLLVL.

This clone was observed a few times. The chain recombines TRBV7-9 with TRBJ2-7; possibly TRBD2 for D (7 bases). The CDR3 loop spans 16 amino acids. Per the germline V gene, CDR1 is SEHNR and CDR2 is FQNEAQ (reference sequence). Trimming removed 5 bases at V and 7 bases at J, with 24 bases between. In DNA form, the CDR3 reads TGTGCCAGCAGCACACCGTCCGGGGGGCAGGGAAGGGAGCAGTACTTC. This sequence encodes CASSTPSGGQGREQYF.

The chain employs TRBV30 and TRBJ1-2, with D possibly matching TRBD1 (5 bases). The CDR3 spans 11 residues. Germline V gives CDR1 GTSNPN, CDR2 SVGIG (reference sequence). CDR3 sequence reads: CAVGARYGYTF. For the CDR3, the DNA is TGTGCGGTAGGGGCGCGTTATGGCTACACCTTC.

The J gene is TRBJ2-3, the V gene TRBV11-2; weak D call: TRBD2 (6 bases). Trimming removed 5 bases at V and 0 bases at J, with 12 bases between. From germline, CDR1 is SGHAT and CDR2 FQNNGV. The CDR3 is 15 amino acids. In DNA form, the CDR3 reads TGTGCCAGCAGCCAAAGACTAGAGAGCACAGATACGCAGTATTTT. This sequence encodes CASSQRLESTDTQYF.

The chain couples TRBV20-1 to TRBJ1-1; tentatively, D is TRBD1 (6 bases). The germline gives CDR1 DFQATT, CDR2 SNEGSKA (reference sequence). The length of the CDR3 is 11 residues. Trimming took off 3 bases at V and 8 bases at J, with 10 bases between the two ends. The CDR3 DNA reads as TGCAGTGCTAGTTGGACAGCAGAAGCTTTCTTT. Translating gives CSASWTAEAFF.

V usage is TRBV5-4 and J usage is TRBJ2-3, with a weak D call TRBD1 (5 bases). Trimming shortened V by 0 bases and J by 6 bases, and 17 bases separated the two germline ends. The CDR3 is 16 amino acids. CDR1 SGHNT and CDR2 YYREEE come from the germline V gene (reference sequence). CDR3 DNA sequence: TGTGCCAGCAGCTTGGTTCAGGGCACGGCCGGGGATACGCAGTATTTT. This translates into CASSLVQGTAGDTQYF.

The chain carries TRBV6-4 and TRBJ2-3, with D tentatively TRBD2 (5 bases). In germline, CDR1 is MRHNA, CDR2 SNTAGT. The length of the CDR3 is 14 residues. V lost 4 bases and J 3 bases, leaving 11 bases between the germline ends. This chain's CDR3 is CASSGYGGTDTQYF. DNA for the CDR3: TGTGCCAGCAGTGGGTATGGCGGGACAGATACGCAGTATTTT.

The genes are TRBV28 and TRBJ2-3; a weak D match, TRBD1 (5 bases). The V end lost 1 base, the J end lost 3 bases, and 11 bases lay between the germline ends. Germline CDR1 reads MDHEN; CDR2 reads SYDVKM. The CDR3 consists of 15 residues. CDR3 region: CASSLSGIGTDTQYF. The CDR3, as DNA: TGTGCCAGCAGTTTATCAGGGATAGGTACAGATACGCAGTATTTT. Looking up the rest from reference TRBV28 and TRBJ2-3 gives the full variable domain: DVKVTQSSRYLVKRTGEKVFLECVQDMDHENMFWYRQDPGLGLRLIYFSYDVKMKEKGDIPEGYSVSREKKERFSLILESASTNQTSMYLCASSLSGIGTDTQYFGPGTRLTVL.

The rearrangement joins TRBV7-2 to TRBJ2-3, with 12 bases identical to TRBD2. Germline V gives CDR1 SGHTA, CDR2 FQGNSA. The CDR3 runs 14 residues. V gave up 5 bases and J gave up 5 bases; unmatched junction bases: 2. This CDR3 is CASSRGLAGDTQYF. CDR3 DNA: TGTGCCAGCAGCAGGGGACTAGCGGGAGATACGCAGTATTTT.

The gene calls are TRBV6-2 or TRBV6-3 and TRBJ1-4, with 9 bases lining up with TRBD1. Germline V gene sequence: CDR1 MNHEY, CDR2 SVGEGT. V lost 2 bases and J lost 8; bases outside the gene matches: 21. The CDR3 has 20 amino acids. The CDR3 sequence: CASSYEEGQGSVKRGEKLFF. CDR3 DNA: TGTGCCAGCAGTTACGAAGAAGGACAGGGGAGTGTCAAGAGGGGGGAAAAACTGTTTTTT.

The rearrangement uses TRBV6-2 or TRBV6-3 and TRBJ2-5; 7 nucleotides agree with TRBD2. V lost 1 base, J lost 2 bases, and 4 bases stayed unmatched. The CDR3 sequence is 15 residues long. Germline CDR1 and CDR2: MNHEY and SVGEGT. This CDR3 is CASSYWEGKQETQYF. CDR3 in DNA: TGTGCCAGCAGTTACTGGGAGGGAAAACAAGAGACCCAGTACTTC.

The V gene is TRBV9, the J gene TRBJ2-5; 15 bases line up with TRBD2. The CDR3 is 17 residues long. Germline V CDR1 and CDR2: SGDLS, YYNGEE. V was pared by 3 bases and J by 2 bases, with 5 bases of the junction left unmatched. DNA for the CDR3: TGTGCCAGCAGCGCCGGGACTAGCGGGGGGCTTCAAGAGACCCAGTACTTC. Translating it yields CASSAGTSGGLQETQYF. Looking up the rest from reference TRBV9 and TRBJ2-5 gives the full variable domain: DSGVTQTPKHLITATGQRVTLRCSPRSGDLSVYWYQQSLDQGLQFLIQYYNGEERAKGNILERFSAQQFPDLHSELNLSSLELGDSALYFCASSAGTSGGLQETQYFGPGTRLLVL.

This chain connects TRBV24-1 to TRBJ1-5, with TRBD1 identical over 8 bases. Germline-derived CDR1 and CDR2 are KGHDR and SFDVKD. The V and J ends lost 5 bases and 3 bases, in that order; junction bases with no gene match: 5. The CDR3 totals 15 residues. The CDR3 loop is CATSGGDRPNQPQHF. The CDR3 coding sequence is TGTGCCACCAGTGGTGGGGACAGGCCCAATCAGCCCCAGCATTTT.

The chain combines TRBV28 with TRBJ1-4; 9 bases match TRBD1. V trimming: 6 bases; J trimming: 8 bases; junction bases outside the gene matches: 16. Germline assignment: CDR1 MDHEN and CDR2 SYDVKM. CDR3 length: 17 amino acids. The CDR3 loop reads CASSLDRGDGRGEKLFF. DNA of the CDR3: TGTGCCAGCAGCCTCGACAGGGGGGACGGCAGGGGAGAAAAACTGTTTTTT.